This T cell receptor (beta chain) was sequenced in a study of CD8 T cell repertoires and HIV-1 epitope variants (dated by TCRdb to 2018 to 2020). For the study in its entirety: T cells were stimulated in separate culture wells with each of twenty-five peptides representing autologous and known Gag and Nef epitope variants. Control conditions included a CMV, EBV and flu peptide pool, the Ebola AY9 epitope as negative control, and a no-peptide well. The epitopes tested were three Gag epitope families plus Nef HW9 and YT9. Using the EasySep Human T Cell Enrichment Kit, T cells were enriched and then co-cultured with an equal number of autologous T cell-negative cells acting as antigen-presenting cells. The cultures were grown for more than nine days in IMDM with gentamicin, and half of the media was changed on days 3 and 7 with IL-2, IL-7 and IL-15 added. A 1M T cell aliquot was kept as an uncultured baseline condition, separate from the approximately 83 T cell cultures. A total of 83 T cell cultures were run, with each culture condition done in triplicate except for one peptide, which was done in duplicate. Results the study describes overall, beyond this receptor: The assay identified only TCR beta chains and indicated proliferation in response to antigen, without indicating T cell function or cytokine profile. Under ten antigen-specific TCR beta clonotypes were identified, and 6 or 7 of them appeared cross-reactive for autologous or known escape epitope variants. A handful of clonotypes recognized the Nef KF9 family and one clonotype recognized the HW9 family, while no responses were seen to the TAALDMSHF plasma variant.

TCR beta CDR3 regions were sequenced at survey depth on the immunoSEQ platform. The QIAamp DNA micro kit was used to extract genomic DNA from every cultured and uncultured CD8+ T cell population. On the authors' methods: Samples with fewer than 5,000 productive reads were excluded, resulting in the removal of about 6.5% of the 75 HIV peptide-stimulated cultures. Sequences were trimmed to CDR3 by a MANAFEST web app, and nonproductive sequences, CDR3s under 5 amino acids, and sequences not starting with C or ending with F/W were removed. Clonotypes were classified as antigen-specific only if expansion was observed in at least 2 of 3 replicates versus the no-peptide control at FDR 0.01, only within one epitope family. In addition, a specific clonotype needed a frequency at least fivefold higher than in wells stimulated with peptides from other epitope families. TCRdb took this table from immuneACCESS and kept in-frame rearrangements with V and J called. Such tables lack part of the clones; where checked against another copy, unresolved V genes explain under half of the gap, and the rest is unexplained. V and J calls and clone size are given by that table; D and trimming were obtained from the DNA. The sample profile shows over 90,000 clones; around 67% of them were found once. The ten biggest clones cover 25% to 30% of the sample.

The EasySep Human CD8+ T Cell Enrichment Kit was used on day 10 to isolate CD8+ T cells from every culture. This clone was seen once. Its specific antigen is unknown. Base qualities are not at hand, and no much larger clone is one base apart. The same CDR3 also results from other DNA sequences found in this sample. For CDR1 and CDR2, the germline V gene lists SNHLY and FYNNEI. V is cut by 6 bases and J by 2 bases, and the space between the germline ends is 6 bases. The CDR3 numbers 12 residues from cysteine through phenylalanine. The only DNA kept is the CDR3, 36 bases in frame from the first base. The receptor chain draws on TRBV2 and TRBJ2-3; the D call could be TRBD1 or TRBD2, with each sharing 5 bases. The receptor's source is a male donor with HIV. The specimen sequenced was uncultured baseline CD8+ T cells from peripheral blood mononuclear cells (PBMCs). This receptor carries the CDR3 CASRGDTDTQYF. The base sequence is TGTGCCAGCAGGGGGGACACAGATACGCAGTATTTT.